The 17 T cell receptor beta chains below all came from one sample that was sequenced in a study of T cell changes during pregnancy in multiple sclerosis. TCRdb's copy holds only in-frame clones and misses some; the assay was immunoSEQ multiplex PCR. The sample lists tens of thousands of clones; about nine tenths were seen once. This sample comprised peripheral blood, obtained in the third trimester of pregnancy. These receptor sequences come from a female donor in good health, enrolled as a control in a pregnancy study.

This chain joins TRBV2 and TRBJ1-6, with TRBD1 matching over 7 bases. This CDR3 region has 14 residues. Germline trimming cut 8 bases from V and 10 bases from J; bases unmatched to any gene: 11. Germline lookup yields CDR1 SNHLY and CDR2 FYNNEI. The CDR3 coding sequence is TGTGCCAGCGGAAAGGACAGGCATGTATCACCCCTCCACTTT. It encodes CASGKDRHVSPLHF.

This rearrangement joins TRBV5-1 to TRBJ2-5; D gene ambiguous. The V end lost 4 bases, the J end lost 5 bases, and 15 bases lay between the germline ends. The germline gives CDR1 SGHRS, CDR2 YFSETQ. This CDR3 has 14 amino acids. The CDR3 nucleotides are TGCGCCAGCAGCCCGGGTCGGGTATTGGAGACCCAGTACTTC. Encoded protein: CASSPGRVLETQYF. The full variable domain, in which reference TRBV5-1 and TRBJ2-5 provide the parts outside the CDR3, is KAGVTQTPRYLIKTRGQQVTLSCSPISGHRSVSWYQQTPGQGLQFLFEYFSETQRNKGNFPGRFSGRQFSNSRSEMNVSTLELGDSALYLCASSPGRVLETQYFGPGTRLLVL.

The V and J genes are TRBV7-8 and TRBJ2-7, with 10 nucleotides matching TRBD2. With V trimmed by 3 bases and J by 3 bases, 5 bases remained unmatched. Germline V lookup: CDR1 SGHVS, CDR2 FQNEAQ. CDR3 size: 15 residues. CDR3 DNA sequence: TGTGCCAGCAGCTTTGGACTAGCGGAGGGCTACGAGCAGTACTTC. This codes for CASSFGLAEGYEQYF. The complete variable domain, with remaining parts taken from reference TRBV7-8 and TRBJ2-7, reads GAGVSQSPRYKVAKRGQDVALRCDPISGHVSLFWYQQALGQGPEFLTYFQNEAQLDKSGLPSDRFFAERPEGSVSTLKIQRTQQEDSAVYLCASSFGLAEGYEQYFGPGTRLTVT.

This chain links TRBV28 with TRBJ1-5, with D maybe TRBD1 (6 bases). V was cut by 5 bases and J by 7 bases, with 21 bases left in between. Germline CDR1 and CDR2: MDHEN and SYDVKM. The CDR3 contains 16 residues. CDR3 loop: CASSIIGRGYGQPQHF. The CDR3 bases are TGTGCCAGCAGTATCATCGGGAGGGGGTATGGCCAGCCCCAGCATTTT.

This rearrangement joins TRBV28 to TRBJ2-7; 8 bases map to TRBD1. Germline assignment: CDR1 MDHEN and CDR2 SYDVKM. The CDR3 loop spans 12 amino acids. With V trimmed by 6 bases and J by 7 bases, 5 bases remained unmatched. The CDR3 bases are TGTGCCAGCAGACCAGGGGGCGAAGAGCAGTACTTC. Residues: CASRPGGEEQYF. Full variable domain (rest looked up from reference TRBV28 and TRBJ2-7): DVKVTQSSRYLVKRTGEKVFLECVQDMDHENMFWYRQDPGLGLRLIYFSYDVKMKEKGDIPEGYSVSREKKERFSLILESASTNQTSMYLCASRPGGEEQYFGPGTRLTVT.

This clone was seen only a few times. V and J are TRBV7-9 and TRBJ1-4; D possibly corresponds to TRBD1 (5 bases). Germline V gene lookup returns CDR1 SEHNR and CDR2 FQNEAQ (reference sequence). The CDR3 runs to 14 residues. V lost 2 bases, J lost 8 bases, and 12 bases lay in between. The CDR3 nucleotides read TGTGCCAGCAGCTTAAGGCAGGGAGGGGAAAAACTGTTTTTT. Residues: CASSLRQGGEKLFF. The variable domain in full, with the rest retrieved from reference TRBV7-9 and TRBJ1-4, is DTGVSQNPRHKITKRGQNVTFRCDPISEHNRLYWYRQTLGQGPEFLTYFQNEAQLEKSRLLSDRFSAERPKGSFSTLEIQRTEQGDSAMYLCASSLRQGGEKLFFGSGTQLSVL.

The chain has TRBV6-1 and TRBJ2-1; 11 positions match TRBD2. Germline V lookup: CDR1 MNHNS, CDR2 SASEGT. The V gene end was trimmed by 7 bases and the J gene end by 0 bases; junction bases not matched to a gene: 2. The CDR3 consists of 15 residues. This CDR3 is CASTGTSGSYNEQFF. Here the CDR3 DNA reads TGTGCCAGCACCGGGACTAGCGGCTCCTACAATGAGCAGTTCTTC.

J is TRBJ1-5 and V is TRBV30; 9 bases fit TRBD1. This CDR3 is 14 amino acids long. J gave up 4 bases and V 5 bases, and 6 bases lay outside the gene matches. Germline V gives CDR1 GTSNPN, CDR2 SVGIG (reference sequence). CDR3 region: CAWGGQGLNQPQHF. DNA of the CDR3: TGTGCCTGGGGAGGACAGGGGCTTAATCAGCCCCAGCATTTT.

The gene calls are TRBV7-7 and TRBJ2-7, with D possibly matching TRBD2 (6 bases). CDR3 length equals 13 residues. Germline values: CDR1 SSHAT, CDR2 FNYEAQ (reference sequence). CDR3 sequence: CASSRDSTYEQYF. CDR3 DNA sequence: TGTGCTAGCTCCCGGGACTCAACCTACGAGCAGTACTTC. The whole variable domain, filled in from reference TRBV7-7 and TRBJ2-7, reads GAGVSQSPRYKVTKRGQDVTLRCDPISSHATLYWYQQALGQGPEFLTYFNYEAQPDKSGLPSDRFSAERPEGSISTLTIQRTEQRDSAMYRCASSRDSTYEQYFGPGTRLTVT.

The chain joins TRBV28 to TRBJ1-1; D possibly corresponds to TRBD1 (5 bases). Looked up from germline, CDR1 is MDHEN and CDR2 is SYDVKM. The CDR3 length is 16 residues. V lost 3 bases to trimming and J lost 0 bases, with 14 bases between them. The CDR3 reads CASSLASGLLNTEAFF. As DNA, the CDR3 is TGTGCCAGCAGTTTGGCCTCGGGACTCCTGAACACTGAAGCTTTCTTT. The full variable domain, its missing parts supplied by reference TRBV28 and TRBJ1-1, is DVKVTQSSRYLVKRTGEKVFLECVQDMDHENMFWYRQDPGLGLRLIYFSYDVKMKEKGDIPEGYSVSREKKERFSLILESASTNQTSMYLCASSLASGLLNTEAFFGQGTRLTVV.

The rearrangement links TRBV9 to TRBJ1-1; D perhaps matches TRBD1 (6 bases). CDR3 size: 15 residues. Germline V gives CDR1 SGDLS, CDR2 YYNGEE. Trimming left V 4 bases short and J 4 bases short, with 17 bases between. The CDR3 region has the DNA TGTGCCAGCAGCCCCTACACAGGGAATCCCACTGAAGCTTTCTTT. It encodes CASSPYTGNPTEAFF.

This rearrangement joins TRBV2 to TRBJ2-1; D perhaps matches TRBD1 (6 bases). V dropped 7 bases and J dropped 1 base, with 14 bases sitting between them. Germline CDR1 is SNHLY and CDR2 is FYNNEI. The CDR3 extends over 15 amino acids. The CDR3 sequence is CASNPQGLSYNEQFF. The DNA of the CDR3 is TGTGCCAGCAATCCTCAGGGGTTGTCCTACAATGAGCAGTTCTTC.

The rearrangement links TRBV6-5 to TRBJ2-7; 8 bases agree with TRBD1. Trimming removed 6 bases from V and 5 bases from J; junction bases left unmatched: 12. The CDR3 consists of 15 residues. CDR1 and CDR2 from the germline V gene are MNHEY and SVGAGI. The CDR3 DNA is TGTGCCAGCAGCTATGGACAGGGTAAGGAGGACGAGCAGTACTTC. It translates to CASSYGQGKEDEQYF.

The genes are TRBV6-5 and TRBJ2-1; D possibly corresponds to TRBD2 (6 bases). The ends were cut back, 2 bases at V and 3 bases at J, with 14 bases in the middle. In germline, CDR1 is MNHEY, CDR2 SVGAGI. The CDR3 loop spans 16 amino acids. CDR3 loop: CASSYDGTPSYNEQFF. CDR3 in DNA: TGTGCCAGCAGTTACGATGGGACTCCTAGCTACAATGAGCAGTTCTTC.

V and J are TRBV11-2 and TRBJ2-7; 7 nucleotides align to TRBD2. V lost 1 base to trimming and J lost 7 bases; unmatched junction nucleotides: 1. CDR1 and CDR2 (germline): SGHAT, FQNNGV. The CDR3 contains 12 residues. The CDR3 nucleotides are TGTGCCAGCAGCTTAGGAGCGGGGGAGCAGTACTTC. This codes for CASSLGAGEQYF.

This chain joins TRBV27 and TRBJ1-6, with 7 bases matching TRBD1. With 5 bases clipped from V and 8 bases from J, the junction kept 9 bases outside the gene matches. The CDR3 is made up of 15 amino acids. Germline CDR1 is MNHEY and CDR2 is SMNVEV (reference sequence). The CDR3 DNA sequence: TGTGCCAGCAGTCGGACAGGATGGATTGATTCACCCCTCCACTTT. Translation: CASSRTGWIDSPLHF.

The chain couples TRBV6-6 to TRBJ1-5; TRBD1 matches 7 bases. Germline loops: CDR1 MNHNY, CDR2 SVGAGI (reference sequence). The CDR3 loop spans 13 amino acids. Trimming cost V 7 bases and J 7 bases; bases outside gene matches: 7. This CDR3 is CASNTGERQPQHF. The CDR3 nucleotides read TGTGCCAGCAACACAGGGGAGAGGCAGCCCCAGCATTTT.